The 3 T cell receptor beta chains reported below all come from one sample, sequenced in a study of CD8 T cells in Susac syndrome. RNA amounts of roughly 0.45 to 1 ug underwent reverse transcription with random hexamers. TCRdb recomputed calls from the immunoSEQ multiplex PCR reads with MiXCR, one row per CDR3 protein. The repertoire holds 210,000 or so distinct CDR3 sequences, 94% seen once, with roughly 0.14% in the top ten. Sample: CD4+ T cells from PBMCs. The source of these receptors is a human donor with Susac syndrome.

The chain links TRBV7-9 to TRBJ1-4, with D possibly being TRBD1 (6 bases). Germline V gene data show CDR1 as SEHNR and CDR2 as FQNEAQ (reference sequence). This CDR3 has 14 amino acids. Deletions cut 5 bases from V and 5 bases from J, with 12 bases between. The CDR3 loop is CASSRGQKNEKLFF. Written as DNA, the CDR3 is TGTGCCAGCAGCCGAGGACAGAAGAATGAAAAACTGTTTTTT. Filled out from reference TRBV7-9 and TRBJ1-4, the complete variable domain reads DTGVSQNPRHKITKRGQNVTFRCDPISEHNRLYWYRQTLGQGPEFLTYFQNEAQLEKSRLLSDRFSAERPKGSFSTLEIQRTEQGDSAMYLCASSRGQKNEKLFFGSGTQLSVL.

The rearrangement joins TRBV18 to TRBJ1-1; 7 bases map to TRBD1. V was pared by 6 bases and J by 4 bases, with 11 bases of the junction left unmatched. This CDR3 region has 15 residues. Germline V gene sequence: CDR1 KGHSH, CDR2 LQKENI. Here the CDR3 reads CASSLGGGSTTEAFF. For the CDR3, the DNA is TGTGCCAGCTCCCTCGGAGGGGGCAGCACCACTGAAGCTTTCTTT.

This clonotype was found once. The rearrangement uses TRBV28 and TRBJ2-7; a weak D match, TRBD2 (6 bases). Trimming shortened V by 5 bases and J by 6 bases, and 11 bases separated the two germline ends. This CDR3 is 12 amino acids long. Germline V lookup: CDR1 MDHEN, CDR2 SYDVKM. The CDR3 DNA is TGTGCCAGCAGTCGGGGGAAGGGCGAGCAGTACTTC. It encodes CASSRGKGEQYF. Looking up the rest from reference TRBV28 and TRBJ2-7 gives the full variable domain: DVKVTQSSRYLVKRTGEKVFLECVQDMDHENMFWYRQDPGLGLRLIYFSYDVKMKEKGDIPEGYSVSREKKERFSLILESASTNQTSMYLCASSRGKGEQYFGPGTRLTVT.